This TCR beta chain was obtained from a study of neurological immune-mediated disorders (dated by TCRdb to about 2019). With respect to the entire study: Among the roughly 34 multiple sclerosis patients, relapsing-remitting MS was present in 31 and secondary progressive MS was present in 3. Using UMI-based sequencing, the study compared peripheral blood TCR-beta repertoires from patients with HTLV-I-associated myelopathy (HAM/TSP), patients with multiple sclerosis, and healthy controls. Longitudinal samples, technical triplicates and paired sorted CD4+ and CD8+ T-cell subsets, alongside PBMC samples, were included among the approximately 98 TCR-beta libraries. Of the 68 subjects in the cohort, some 15 were HAM/TSP patients, about 34 were multiple sclerosis patients, and roughly 20 were healthy controls. On the study overall, not on this receptor specifically: No clinical or MRI features were associated with the MS cluster, and the authors said that larger cohorts are needed. Repertoires from 18 of 34 MS patients were grouped by phylogenetic analysis into a cluster of related CDR3 sequences, suggesting a possible repertoire-level signature. TCR clonal expansion was highest in HAM/TSP patients and lowest in MS patients, with MS patients falling below even healthy controls. No identical CDR3 amino acid sequences were shared among expanded clones across subjects, suggesting private TCR-beta repertoires in all groups.

Based on the germline V gene (reference sequence), the CDR1 and CDR2 sequences are MNHEY and SMNVEV. Including the terminal cysteine and phenylalanine, the CDR3 comprises 14 residues. Left in the record is the CDR3 DNA by itself, 42 bases read in frame from the first base. After removal of 6 bases from V and 5 bases from J, the junction retains 7 bases not matched to a gene. For unsorted PBMC libraries, 2 million PBMCs were used after storage in RNAlater at -80 degrees C until RNA extraction. Multiple sclerosis patients were enrolled in a US clinical protocol under which disease progression was evaluated by magnetic resonance imaging. Peripheral blood was subjected to Ficoll-Hypaque density gradient centrifugation to isolate PBMCs, which were then cryopreserved in liquid nitrogen. To synthesize cDNA, template-switch 5'RACE was performed with a primer carrying a 10-nucleotide random unique molecular identifier so that each TCR transcript was tagged. Over 180 million TCR-beta sequences, covering 15-18 subjects, were produced in each sequencing run. The RNeasy kit was used to extract total RNA. TCR-beta VDJ regions were amplified with primers for the TCR constant region and the 5'RACE anchor, using the KAPA Real-time Library Amplification kit. Sample indexes and Illumina adaptors were added in a first PCR, and a second PCR then increased library yield. After Ampure bead purification, the TCR product of roughly 650 bp was size-selected on a 2% E-gel SizeSelection system. Before pooling, library quality was assessed on a Bioanalyzer, concentration was determined with Qubit, and library quantification was performed with the Kapa Library Quantification kit. An Illumina HiSeq 2500 was used to sequence the libraries paired-end at 2 x 150 bp. To increase sequence diversity, roughly 24-31% phiX was spiked into each library pool. In the original analysis: Quality-filtered reads were processed with the UMI-based MiGEC pipeline, which removed over 80% of raw TCR sequences during error correction. VDJ genes were aligned to IMGT germline references, and each clonotype was defined by a unique CDR3 amino acid sequence together with V-J genes. Clonal expansion, Shannon diversity and CDR3 relatedness were evaluated with VDJtools (CalcPairwiseDistances, ClusterSamples), while phylogenetic trees were built in CLCbio workbench. Using coefficient-of-variation modelling across technical triplicates, the study counted a clone as expanded if it had at least 8 unique UMIs. TCRdb reprocessing: public reads trimmed at Q25 with fastp, clones called with MiXCR, in-frame beta chains kept. Every distinct CDR3 protein forms one entry, paired with its most common genes and DNA. It is TCRdb's table, rather than the study itself, that gives the V and J calls and clone size. The sample table shows about 69,000 distinct CDR3 sequences, and roughly 3.6% are seen once. 1.3% of the sample goes to the ten largest clones.

This clonotype was found many times. Its binding antigen is unknown. Base qualities are missing; no much larger clone stands one base away. The chain uses TRBV27 and TRBJ1-5, and 7 bases in between align with TRBD1. Sequencing was carried out using PBMCs. The sequence derives from a young man with multiple sclerosis. CDR3 region: CASRLGGWDQPQHF. The DNA reads as follows: TGTGCCAGCAGGCTAGGGGGCTGGGATCAGCCCCAGCATTTT.